This TCR beta chain was sequenced in a study of CD8 T cells in Susac syndrome. The authors reverse transcribed roughly 0.5 to 1 ug RNA with random hexamers. Via MiXCR, TCRdb re-called the immunoSEQ multiplex PCR reads, giving one row per CDR3 protein. The sample yields 300,000 to 350,000 distinct CDR3 sequences, about 90% seen once. The germline V and J ends were trimmed by 9 bases and 4 bases, with 19 bases remaining between them. CDR3 length equals 15 residues. Germline V gives CDR1 LNHDA, CDR2 SQIVND (reference sequence). Sequencing was done on a sample of CD4+ T cells from PBMCs. The chain couples TRBV19 to TRBJ1-3; D is perhaps TRBD1 (5 bases). The clonotype was recovered from a human donor with multiple sclerosis. The CDR3 is CASLDQGRAGNTIYF. CDR3 sequence (DNA): TGTGCCAGCTTAGATCAGGGACGAGCGGGAAACACCATATATTTT.